This entry lists 8 T cell receptor beta chains sequenced from one sample in a study of CD8+ T cells in alopecia areata. Sampling of alopecia areata patients yielded lesional scalp punch biopsies as well as peripheral blood. Extracted RNA was reverse transcribed, and the resulting cDNA served as sequencing template. Libraries were prepared by immunoSEQ multiplex PCR; TCRdb keeps only in-frame clonotypes and omits some of them. The table lists 7,000 to 8,500 clones, about 72% of them singletons. Source: skin, taken at week 0. Receptors originate from a human donor with alopecia areata.

The chain carries TRBV14 and TRBJ2-1, with TRBD2 as a possible D gene (5 bases). There are 15 residues in the CDR3. Germline-derived CDR1 and CDR2 are SGHDN and FVKESK. Trimming stripped 5 bases from V and 0 bases from J, with 11 bases between. CDR3 sequence reads: CASSLLRGSYNEQFF. Here the CDR3 DNA reads TGTGCCAGCAGCTTGCTCCGGGGCTCCTACAATGAGCAGTTCTTC.

This chain connects TRBV5-1 to TRBJ2-5; D uncertain. There are 15 residues in the CDR3. Trimming took off 0 bases at V and 7 bases at J, with 16 bases between the two ends. In germline, CDR1 is SGHRS, CDR2 YFSETQ. The DNA of the CDR3 is TGCGCCAGCAGCTTGGAAGCGTCCTTGGATGGGACCCAGTACTTC. Translating it yields CASSLEASLDGTQYF.

This clone turned up a few times. CDR3 nucleotides: TGTGCCAGCAGCCCCCGAGGGAGGTCCGGGGAGCTGTTTTTT. Amino acids: CASSPRGRSGELFF. This rearrangement joins TRBV7-2 to TRBJ2-2, with D possibly being TRBD2 (6 bases). Germline values: CDR1 SGHTA, CDR2 FQGNSA. The CDR3 loop spans 14 amino acids. The germline V and J ends were trimmed by 5 bases and 6 bases, with 13 bases remaining between them.

CDR3 in DNA: TGTGCCAGCAGCCCTGACAGGATAGATGGCGGGGAGCTGTTTTTT. Its protein is CASSPDRIDGGELFF. The chain couples TRBV4-2 to TRBJ2-2; tentative D call: TRBD1 (6 bases). The CDR3 loop spans 15 amino acids. The germline V gene has CDR1 LGHNA and CDR2 YNFKEQ. Deletions cut 4 bases from V and 7 bases from J, with 16 bases between.

This clone was detected only a few times. This chain uses TRBV2 with TRBJ2-2; no clear D. Germline-derived CDR1 and CDR2 are SNHLY and FYNNEI. V was trimmed by 8 bases and J by 7 bases, leaving 20 bases between them. The CDR3 sequence is 15 residues long. CDR3 sequence reads: CASHPGQQGNGELFF. The CDR3 DNA sequence: TGTGCCAGCCACCCGGGTCAGCAAGGAAACGGGGAGCTGTTTTTT.

This clone showed up just a few times. V gene TRBV23-1 combines with J gene TRBJ2-2; D is uncertain. Being an ORF, TRBV23-1 has a function that is uncertain. The CDR3 runs to 14 residues. Trimming cost V 8 bases and J 7 bases, with 17 bases left between them. CDR3 coding DNA: TGCGCCAGCTTGTCGGGTTCCCGGCGCGGGGAGCTGTTTTTT. It specifies CASLSGSRRGELFF.

V usage is TRBV27 and J usage is TRBJ1-2; TRBD1 matches at 8 bases. The germline V gene encodes CDR1 MNHEY and CDR2 SMNVEV (reference sequence). The ends lost 5 bases at V and 7 bases at J; junction bases unmatched: 6. The CDR3 has 13 amino acids. CDR3 protein: CASSLGQGAGYTF. The CDR3 coding sequence is TGTGCCAGCAGTCTCGGACAGGGCGCTGGCTACACCTTC.

The sample holds one count of this clone. The chain couples TRBV4-1 to TRBJ2-7, with D possibly being TRBD2 (5 bases). V lost 0 bases and J 2 bases, leaving 8 bases between the germline ends. The germline gives CDR1 MGHRA, CDR2 YSYEKL. There are 14 residues in the CDR3. This chain's CDR3 is CASSQEDSAYEQYF. CDR3 nucleotides: TGCGCCAGCAGCCAAGAGGATAGCGCCTACGAGCAGTACTTC.